This is a list of T cell receptor beta chains from one sample in a study of shared clonotypes between healthy human individuals. Produced via immunoSEQ multiplex PCR; TCRdb's table is partial and in-frame only. The data show 2 million to 2.5 million clones, roughly 94% seen once. The sequenced sample consisted of naive CD4+ T cells sorted from blood. The source of these receptors is a young man in good health. The CDR3 runs from the conserved cysteine through the conserved F or W. A D gene is named only where the DNA matches it firmly. Expanded clones are given a class, and other clones once, few, many or no size at all.

J gene: TRBJ2-3; D gene: TRBD2; V gene: TRBV7-2; clone size: -; CDR3 DNA: TGTGCCAGCAGCTTAGCAGCAGCGGGAAGCACAGATACGCAGTATTTT; CDR3 protein: CASSLAAAGSTDTQYF
J gene: TRBJ2-5; D gene: TRBD2; V gene: TRBV5-4; clone size: -; CDR3 DNA: TGTGCCAGCAGCTCGGGACTAGCGGGAGTAATGGGGGTCTCGCGGGAGACCCAGTACTTC; CDR3 protein: CASSSGLAGVMGVSRETQYF
J gene: TRBJ2-5; D gene: -; V gene: TRBV6-1; clone size: -; CDR3 DNA: -; CDR3 protein: CASSILGGETQYF
J gene: TRBJ1-4; D gene: -; V gene: TRBV28; clone size: -; CDR3 DNA: TGTGCCAGCAGCCCGGGGCGGGCAACTAATGAAAAACTGTTTTTT; CDR3 protein: CASSPGRATNEKLFF
J gene: TRBJ1-4; D gene: TRBD1; V gene: TRBV6-1; clone size: -; CDR3 DNA: TGTGCCAGCAGCAGGGGGGATGGTTCTGGCGAAAAACTGTTTTTT; CDR3 protein: CASSRGDGSGEKLFF
J gene: TRBJ2-1; D gene: TRBD1; V gene: TRBV27; clone size: -; CDR3 DNA: TGTGCCAGCAGTTCCGGGACAGGGACCTACAATGAGCAGTTCTTC; CDR3 protein: CASSSGTGTYNEQFF
J gene: TRBJ2-3; D gene: TRBD2; V gene: TRBV28; clone size: -; CDR3 DNA: TGTGCCAGCAGCTATCGGACTAGCGGGGGACCAGATACGCAGTATTTT; CDR3 protein: CASSYRTSGGPDTQYF
J gene: TRBJ2-5; D gene: -; V gene: TRBV28; clone size: once; CDR3 DNA: TGTGCCAGCAGTTTGTCCTCCCAGAGAGAGACCCAGTACTTC; CDR3 protein: CASSLSSQRETQYF
J gene: TRBJ1-6; D gene: -; V gene: TRBV2; clone size: -; CDR3 DNA: TGTGCCAGCAGTGAGAGTCAGGCAGAACCGAGATACTCACCCCTCCACTTT; CDR3 protein: CASSESQAEPRYSPLHF
J gene: TRBJ2-3; D gene: TRBD1; V gene: TRBV10-3; clone size: -; CDR3 DNA: TGTGCCATTCAGGGGGCTGGAGATACGCAGTATTTT; CDR3 protein: CAIQGAGDTQYF
J gene: TRBJ2-3; D gene: -; V gene: TRBV7-2; clone size: -; CDR3 DNA: TGTGCCAGCAGCTTAGGGGGGAGCGGACGAACAGATACGCAGTATTTT; CDR3 protein: CASSLGGSGRTDTQYF
J gene: TRBJ2-7; D gene: -; V gene: TRBV7-2; clone size: -; CDR3 DNA: TGTGCCAGCAGCCCGCCTGCAGCCGGGAGTGGAGGGCAGTACTTC; CDR3 protein: CASSPPAAGSGGQYF
J gene: TRBJ1-1; D gene: -; V gene: TRBV18; clone size: -; CDR3 DNA: TGTGCCAGCTCACCAACCCAAGGGGGGAAGAACACTGAAGCTTTCTTT; CDR3 protein: CASSPTQGGKNTEAFF
J gene: TRBJ1-5; D gene: -; V gene: TRBV18; clone size: few; CDR3 DNA: TGTGCCAGCTCACCACAGGGGGATCAGCCCCAGCATTTT; CDR3 protein: CASSPQGDQPQHF
J gene: TRBJ1-3; D gene: -; V gene: TRBV9; clone size: -; CDR3 DNA: TGTGCCAGCAGCGCTCCGGGACGCAACTCTGGAAACACCATATATTTT; CDR3 protein: CASSAPGRNSGNTIYF
J gene: TRBJ2-2; D gene: -; V gene: TRBV11-2; clone size: -; CDR3 DNA: TGTGCCAGCAGTCCCCCCCCCGGAAACACCGGGGAGCTGTTTTTT; CDR3 protein: CASSPPPGNTGELFF
J gene: TRBJ2-5; D gene: TRBD1; V gene: TRBV5-1; clone size: -; CDR3 DNA: TGCGCCAGCAGCCGGGACAGGGAAACGCAGACCCAGTACTTC; CDR3 protein: CASSRDRETQTQYF
J gene: TRBJ2-7; D gene: -; V gene: TRBV5-1; clone size: -; CDR3 DNA: TGCGCCAGCAGCTTGGCCGGCCCGGTCGACGAGCAGTACTTC; CDR3 protein: CASSLAGPVDEQYF
J gene: TRBJ2-3; D gene: TRBD2; V gene: TRBV7-9; clone size: -; CDR3 DNA: TGTGCCAGCATCCTTTTACTCTCCGGGACTATCGCCACAGATACGCAGTATTTT; CDR3 protein: CASILLLSGTIATDTQYF
J gene: TRBJ2-3; D gene: TRBD2; V gene: TRBV18; clone size: -; CDR3 DNA: TGTGCCAGCTCACCCCAATTAGCGGGAGCAGATACGCAGTATTTT; CDR3 protein: CASSPQLAGADTQYF
J gene: TRBJ2-3; D gene: -; V gene: TRBV10-2; clone size: -; CDR3 DNA: TGCGCCAGCAGTGAGTCGGGGGTACACACAGATACGCAGTATTTT; CDR3 protein: CASSESGVHTDTQYF
J gene: TRBJ1-6; D gene: -; V gene: TRBV5-1; clone size: -; CDR3 DNA: TGCGCCAGCCTACCGTCCGAGTGGAGCTCCTATAATTCACCCCTCCACTTT; CDR3 protein: CASLPSEWSSYNSPLHF
J gene: TRBJ2-7; D gene: TRBD1; V gene: TRBV25-1; clone size: once; CDR3 DNA: TGTGCCAGCATGGACAGGGGCATAGGTCCCCACGAGCAGTACTTC; CDR3 protein: CASMDRGIGPHEQYF
J gene: TRBJ2-7; D gene: TRBD1; V gene: TRBV10-1; clone size: -; CDR3 DNA: TGCGCCAGCAGTGAGAACAGGGGATATGGGTCCTCCTACGAGCAGTACTTC; CDR3 protein: CASSENRGYGSSYEQYF
J gene: TRBJ2-7; D gene: TRBD2; V gene: TRBV6-6; clone size: -; CDR3 DNA: TGTGCCAGCAGTTACAATTTGGCGGGAGGCAGTCGCGAGCAGTACTTC; CDR3 protein: CASSYNLAGGSREQYF
J gene: TRBJ2-7; D gene: -; V gene: TRBV6-1; clone size: -; CDR3 DNA: TGTGCCAGCAGTGACAGGAGCATGCAGTACTTC; CDR3 protein: CASSDRSMQYF
J gene: TRBJ2-5; D gene: -; V gene: TRBV9; clone size: -; CDR3 DNA: TGTGCCAGCAGCGGATTAGGACAGCGCCAAGAGACCCAGTACTTC; CDR3 protein: CASSGLGQRQETQYF
J gene: TRBJ2-7; D gene: -; V gene: TRBV11-1; clone size: -; CDR3 DNA: TGTGCCAGCAGCTTAGCGCGGATAGGTCCCCTACGGTACGAGCAGTACTTC; CDR3 protein: CASSLARIGPLRYEQYF
J gene: TRBJ1-5; D gene: -; V gene: TRBV6-1; clone size: -; CDR3 DNA: TGTGCCAGCACGGCTCAGGGAAGTACTCAGCCCCAGCATTTT; CDR3 protein: CASTAQGSTQPQHF
J gene: TRBJ2-3; D gene: -; V gene: TRBV9; clone size: -; CDR3 DNA: TGTGCCAGCAGCCCCCGGGCGGTGAGTTGGACCACAGATACGCAGTATTTT; CDR3 protein: CASSPRAVSWTTDTQYF
J gene: TRBJ1-5; D gene: TRBD1; V gene: TRBV7-9; clone size: -; CDR3 DNA: TGTGCCAGCAGCGTATACACAGGGGTAGGTAATCAGCCCCAGCATTTT; CDR3 protein: CASSVYTGVGNQPQHF
J gene: TRBJ2-1; D gene: -; V gene: TRBV10-1; clone size: once; CDR3 DNA: TGCGCCAGCAGTGAGTCGCGGGCGGACTACAATGAGCAGTTCTTC; CDR3 protein: CASSESRADYNEQFF
J gene: TRBJ2-1; D gene: TRBD2; V gene: TRBV10-3; clone size: -; CDR3 DNA: TGTGCCATCAGTGAGTCCGGCACTAGCGGGGGAGGTAATGAGCAGTTCTTC; CDR3 protein: CAISESGTSGGGNEQFF
J gene: TRBJ2-7; D gene: TRBD1; V gene: TRBV6-5; clone size: -; CDR3 DNA: TGTGCCAGCAGGAGACAGGGATCTCACGAGCAGTACTTC; CDR3 protein: CASRRQGSHEQYF
J gene: TRBJ2-6; D gene: TRBD2; V gene: TRBV6-5; clone size: -; CDR3 DNA: TGTGCCAGCCTAGCGGGGGGCTCTGGGGCCAACGTCCTGACTTTC; CDR3 protein: CASLAGGSGANVLTF
J gene: TRBJ2-3; D gene: TRBD1; V gene: TRBV11-2; clone size: -; CDR3 DNA: TGTGCCAGCAGCTCCCCACGACAGGGGCCCGTCACAGATACGCAGTATTTT; CDR3 protein: CASSSPRQGPVTDTQYF
J gene: TRBJ1-1; D gene: -; V gene: TRBV29-1; clone size: -; CDR3 DNA: TGCAGCGTTGAAAAAAACACCGACACTGAAGCTTTCTTT; CDR3 protein: CSVEKNTDTEAFF
J gene: TRBJ2-1; D gene: TRBD1; V gene: TRBV6-5; clone size: -; CDR3 DNA: TGTGCCAGCAGTTGGACAGGGGGGGCCTACAATGAGCAGTTCTTC; CDR3 protein: CASSWTGGAYNEQFF
J gene: TRBJ2-1; D gene: -; V gene: TRBV6-5; clone size: -; CDR3 DNA: TGTGCCAGCAGTTACCGACAGCTTTACAATGAGCAGTTCTTC; CDR3 protein: CASSYRQLYNEQFF
J gene: TRBJ1-1; D gene: TRBD1; V gene: TRBV5-6; clone size: -; CDR3 DNA: TGTGCCAGCAGCAGGGACAGGGGGCGTGGGGACACTGAAGCTTTCTTT; CDR3 protein: CASSRDRGRGDTEAFF
J gene: TRBJ2-3; D gene: TRBD1; V gene: TRBV11-2; clone size: -; CDR3 DNA: TGTGCCAGCAGCCCGGGGACAGGGCTATATACGCAGTATTTT; CDR3 protein: CASSPGTGLYTQYF
J gene: TRBJ2-2; D gene: TRBD1; V gene: TRBV4-1; clone size: -; CDR3 DNA: TGCGCCAGCAGCCCACCGGGACAGGGTGACGGGGAGCTGTTTTTT; CDR3 protein: CASSPPGQGDGELFF
J gene: TRBJ2-1; D gene: -; V gene: TRBV21-1; clone size: -; CDR3 DNA: TGTGCCAGCAACAAAACTAGCGGGGTCTACAATGAGCAGTTCTTC; CDR3 protein: CASNKTSGVYNEQFF
J gene: TRBJ2-7; D gene: TRBD2; V gene: TRBV28; clone size: -; CDR3 DNA: TGTGCCAGCAGTCCCTTTAGCGGGTCCACCTACGAGCAGTACTTC; CDR3 protein: CASSPFSGSTYEQYF
J gene: TRBJ2-3; D gene: -; V gene: TRBV7-9; clone size: -; CDR3 DNA: TGTGCCAGCAGCTTAGAACGGGAGCAGTATTTT; CDR3 protein: CASSLEREQYF
J gene: TRBJ2-5; D gene: -; V gene: TRBV27; clone size: -; CDR3 DNA: TGTGCCAGCAGTTTAGTCGCAGGTCCCCAAGAGACCCAGTACTTC; CDR3 protein: CASSLVAGPQETQYF
J gene: TRBJ2-1; D gene: -; V gene: TRBV7-9; clone size: -; CDR3 DNA: TGTGCCAGCAGCGGGGACGCGAATGAGCAGTTCTTC; CDR3 protein: CASSGDANEQFF
J gene: TRBJ2-7; D gene: TRBD2; V gene: TRBV18; clone size: -; CDR3 DNA: TGTGCCAGCTCAAAGAGCGGGGGGGCCTGGGAGCAGTACTTC; CDR3 protein: CASSKSGGAWEQYF
J gene: TRBJ2-7; D gene: TRBD1; V gene: TRBV5-4; clone size: -; CDR3 DNA: TGTGCCAGCAGCTGGGGGGGACAGGGTACCTACGAGCAGTACTTC; CDR3 protein: CASSWGGQGTYEQYF
J gene: TRBJ2-7; D gene: -; V gene: TRBV10-3; clone size: -; CDR3 DNA: TGTGCCATCAGTGGGAGGGACACAACCTACGAGCAGTACTTC; CDR3 protein: CAISGRDTTYEQYF
J gene: TRBJ1-2; D gene: -; V gene: TRBV13; clone size: -; CDR3 DNA: TGTGCCTCAGGGAGGTCTGGGAGCTATGGCTACACCTTC; CDR3 protein: CASGRSGSYGYTF
J gene: TRBJ2-1; D gene: -; V gene: TRBV18; clone size: -; CDR3 DNA: TGTGCCAGCTCACCACCTGCAGGGAGCTCCTACAATGAGCAGTTCTTC; CDR3 protein: CASSPPAGSSYNEQFF
J gene: TRBJ1-2; D gene: -; V gene: TRBV30; clone size: once; CDR3 DNA: TGTGCCTGGAGTAGCACGAGCTTTTGGGGCTACACCTTC; CDR3 protein: CAWSSTSFWGYTF
J gene: TRBJ1-4; D gene: -; V gene: TRBV7-2; clone size: -; CDR3 DNA: TGTGCCAGCAGCTTAATGGGGGGCAGGGAAAAACTGTTTTTT; CDR3 protein: CASSLMGGREKLFF
J gene: TRBJ2-2; D gene: TRBD1; V gene: TRBV7-9; clone size: -; CDR3 DNA: TGTGCCAGCAGCACCAAAAGGACAGGGCCCACCGGGGAGCTGTTTTTT; CDR3 protein: CASSTKRTGPTGELFF
J gene: TRBJ2-1; D gene: TRBD2; V gene: TRBV30; clone size: -; CDR3 DNA: TGTGCCTCCCTTAAGACTAGCGGGGGGAAATACAATGAGCAGTTCTTC; CDR3 protein: CASLKTSGGKYNEQFF
J gene: TRBJ2-7; D gene: -; V gene: TRBV28; clone size: -; CDR3 DNA: TGTGCCAGCAGTTTTAGGGACCGCGAGCAGTACTTC; CDR3 protein: CASSFRDREQYF